These 27 T cell receptor beta chains were all obtained from the same sample, sequenced in a study of T cell repertoires in cytomegalovirus infection. For these receptors, no antigen is known. TCRdb independently ran MiXCR on the reads; one entry per CDR3 protein. The sample holds 900,000 to 950,000 distinct CDR3 sequences; around a third are singletons and the top ten take about an eighth. The sequencing used cultured CD8+ T cells from PBMCs, collected from culture after CMV antigen stimulation. Source of these receptors: a human donor in good health (CMV status not recorded). Some clones in this sample may be carry-over from other donors' samples.

The rearrangement joins TRBV6-1 to TRBJ2-1; 8 bases match TRBD1. The CDR3 consists of 14 residues. J gave up 5 bases and V 5 bases, and 5 bases lay outside the gene matches. CDR1 MNHNS and CDR2 SASEGT come from the germline V gene. CDR3 sequence: CASSPGQGHNEQFF. DNA of the CDR3: TGTGCCAGCAGTCCCGGACAGGGTCACAATGAGCAGTTCTTC.

The chain couples TRBV11-2 to TRBJ1-6; the match to TRBD1 covers 10 bases. This CDR3 spans 15 amino acids. V shed 7 bases and J 9 bases; nucleotides not matched to a gene: 9. Germline V gene lookup returns CDR1 SGHAT and CDR2 FQNNGV. Here the CDR3 reads CASNSGQGISSPLHF. CDR3 coding DNA: TGTGCCAGCAATTCGGGACAGGGGATTTCTTCACCCCTCCACTTT.

This clonotype has just a few counts. A read error may account for a junction end that differs from germline. CDR3 in amino acids: CATSGERGAGNEQFF. The CDR3 DNA sequence: TGTGCCACCAGCGGAGAGCGGGGGGCGGGGAATGAGCAGTTCTTC. The V and J genes are TRBV15 and TRBJ2-1; 9 bases fit TRBD2. The CDR3 sequence is 15 residues long. Germline V CDR1 and CDR2: LNHNV, YYDKDF (reference sequence).

V and J are TRBV5-4 and TRBJ2-2; TRBD1 is a possible D gene (6 bases). V lost 4 bases, J lost 4 bases, and 20 bases lay in between. Germline CDR1 is SGHNT and CDR2 is YYREEE (reference sequence). The CDR3 sequence is 17 residues long. CDR3: CASSGNEGVGRTGELFF. The CDR3 DNA sequence: TGTGCCAGCAGCGGAAATGAGGGGGTCGGCCGCACCGGGGAGCTGTTTTTT. The whole variable domain, filled in from reference TRBV5-4 and TRBJ2-2, reads ETGVTQSPTHLIKTRGQQVTLRCSSQSGHNTVSWYQQALGQGPQFIFQYYREEENGRGNFPPRFSGLQFPNYSSELNVNALELDDSALYLCASSGNEGVGRTGELFFGEGSRLTVL.

About this clonotype itself: A junction boundary mismatches the germline segment, possibly from a read error. The chain combines TRBV4-1 with TRBJ1-2; D possibly corresponds to TRBD1 (6 bases). The germline V gene has CDR1 MGHRA and CDR2 YSYEKL. This CDR3 is 13 amino acids long. The CDR3 is CASSQGGPSGYTF. Written as DNA, the CDR3 is TGTGCCAGCAGCCAAGGGGGACCCAGTGGCTACACCTTC.

This clonotype was seen only a few times. This CDR3 reads CASRELQSGGVSRNGELFF. The DNA for the CDR3 is TGTGCCAGCAGGGAACTCCAAAGCGGGGGCGTATCCAGGAACGGGGAGCTGTTTTTT. The chain is built from TRBV2 and TRBJ2-2, with TRBD2 matching 8 bases. Trimming took 6 bases from V and 7 from J; bases not matched to a gene: 22. Germline values: CDR1 SNHLY, CDR2 FYNNEI. The CDR3 is 19 amino acids.

A note on this clonotype: A much larger clone is a single base away; this may be a read error. The J gene is TRBJ2-3, the V gene TRBV11-1; D is perhaps TRBD2 (5 bases). CDR3 length: 13 residues. Germline V gene lookup returns CDR1 SGHAT and CDR2 FQDESV (reference sequence). V was shortened by 7 bases and J by 1 base, with 9 bases between the two germline ends. CDR3 residues: CASKARGTDTQYF. DNA for the CDR3: TGTGCCAGCAAAGCGAGGGGCACAGATACGCAGTATTTT.

The chain is built from TRBV20-1 and TRBJ2-1, with TRBD2 identical over 14 bases. The CDR3 consists of 16 residues. The V and J ends lost 1 base and 4 bases, in that order; junction bases with no gene match: 3. Germline assignment: CDR1 DFQATT and CDR2 SNEGSKA (reference sequence). CDR3 bases: TGCAGTGCTAGAGGTGGGACTAGCGGGGGATACAATGAGCAGTTCTTC. It translates to CSARGGTSGGYNEQFF.

This clonotype was seen repeatedly, ten times or more. The gene calls are TRBV7-2 and TRBJ2-5; D is perhaps TRBD2 (6 bases). CDR1 SGHTA and CDR2 FQGNSA come from the germline V gene. V was cut by 1 base and J by 4 bases, with 13 bases left in between. This CDR3 is built from 15 residues. The CDR3, as DNA: TGTGCCAGCAGCTTAGGGGCGGGGTTTGGAGAGACCCAGTACTTC. Translation gives CASSLGAGFGETQYF.

This chain joins TRBV4-1 and TRBJ2-1; 10 positions match TRBD2. The V gene end was trimmed by 4 bases and the J gene end by 4 bases; junction bases not matched to a gene: 13. This CDR3 comprises 18 residues. Per the germline V gene, CDR1 is MGHRA and CDR2 is YSYEKL. CDR3 protein: CASSLFTPSGGRYNEQFF. CDR3 in DNA: TGCGCCAGCAGCCTCTTCACTCCTAGCGGGGGTCGATACAATGAGCAGTTCTTC.

This clonotype has just a few counts. V gene TRBV20-1 combines with J gene TRBJ2-5; D possibly corresponds to TRBD2 (7 bases). Between the trimmed V and J ends, which lost 0 bases and 5 bases, there was a span of 16 bases. Germline CDR1 reads DFQATT; CDR2 reads SNEGSKA (reference sequence). The CDR3 is 15 residues long. The CDR3 DNA is TGCAGTGCTAGAGATCTGCAGGGGCGGGGGGAGACCCAGTACTTC. Residues: CSARDLQGRGETQYF.

This clonotype was counted at least ten times. The gene calls are TRBV7-2 and TRBJ2-1; D may be TRBD2 (7 bases). Between the trimmed V and J ends, which lost 0 bases and 2 bases, there was a span of 11 bases. Germline CDR1 SGHTA, CDR2 FQGNSA. The CDR3 covers 16 residues. The CDR3 nucleotides are TGTGCCAGCAGCTTAGCGCGAGGGGGGGCCTACAATGAGCAGTTCTTC. This encodes CASSLARGGAYNEQFF.

This clonotype was recorded at least ten times. This chain connects TRBV12-3 or TRBV12-4 to TRBJ2-1, with D possibly matching TRBD1 (5 bases). Trimming removed 2 bases from V and 3 bases from J, with 11 bases in between. The CDR3 sequence is 15 residues long. CDR3 in DNA: TGTGCCAGCAGTTTAATGACAGCATACTACAATGAGCAGTTCTTC. Its translation: CASSLMTAYYNEQFF.

The V call is TRBV6-5, the J call TRBJ2-1; 9 bases match TRBD2. V shed 6 bases, J shed 6 bases, and the junction held 9 bases outside the gene matches. From germline, CDR1 is MNHEY and CDR2 SVGAGI. The CDR3 has 15 residues. The CDR3: CASRLSGGGVNEQFF. CDR3 bases: TGTGCCAGCAGACTTAGCGGGGGTGGGGTCAATGAGCAGTTCTTC.

The rearrangement links TRBV2 to TRBJ1-4; D ambiguous. V lost 8 bases and J lost 8, with 12 bases in between. The CDR3 loop spans 12 amino acids. Germline V gene sequence: CDR1 SNHLY, CDR2 FYNNEI. CDR3 protein: CASVVIGEKLFF. CDR3 in DNA: TGTGCCAGCGTGGTAATCGGGGAAAAACTGTTTTTT.

In this sample, this clonotype turned up a few times. The CDR3: CASRSSETSDRDGYTF. CDR3 nucleotides: TGTGCCAGCAGAAGCTCCGAAACCTCGGACAGGGACGGCTACACCTTC. The gene calls are TRBV7-9 and TRBJ1-2, with 8 positions matching TRBD1. Germline V gene sequence: CDR1 SEHNR, CDR2 FQNEAQ (reference sequence). V was pared by 6 bases and J by 8 bases, with 17 bases of the junction left unmatched. The CDR3 length is 16 residues.

This clonotype was counted many times. This chain uses TRBV7-6 with TRBJ2-1, with 7 bases aligning to TRBD2. Trimming removed 5 bases from V and 8 bases from J; junction bases left unmatched: 12. Germline CDR1 is SGHVS and CDR2 is FNYEAQ. The CDR3 extends over 15 amino acids. The CDR3 protein is CASSVRPGGRDEQFF. In DNA form, the CDR3 reads TGTGCCAGCAGCGTCCGTCCGGGGGGTCGGGATGAGCAGTTCTTC. Using reference TRBV7-6 and TRBJ2-1 for the parts outside the CDR3, the full variable domain is GAGVSQSPRYKVTKRGQDVALRCDPISGHVSLYWYRQALGQGPEFLTYFNYEAQQDKSGLPNDRFSAERPEGSISTLTIQRTEQRDSAMYRCASSVRPGGRDEQFFGPGTRLTVL.

This clonotype was found a few times. The chain combines TRBV10-3 with TRBJ2-5; D unresolved. In germline, CDR1 is ENHRY, CDR2 SYGVKD. This CDR3 is 12 amino acids long. V shed 7 bases and J shed 4 bases, with 10 bases lying between them. In nucleotides, the CDR3 is TGTGCCATCAAAGGAGCATCAGAGACCCAGTACTTC. Residues: CAIKGASETQYF.

The chain recombines TRBV12-5 with TRBJ2-1; TRBD2 aligns across 10 bases. V was clipped by 7 bases and J by 6 bases; unmatched bases: 9. The CDR3 is 15 residues long. Germline lookup yields CDR1 LGHNT and CDR2 FRNRAP. DNA of the CDR3: TGTGCTAGTGTGGAAAGCGGGGGGGCCATCAATGAGCAGTTCTTC. Its protein product is CASVESGGAINEQFF.

In this sample, this clonotype turned up a few times. This chain links TRBV4-3 with TRBJ1-2; unclear D gene. The length of the CDR3 is 13 residues. The V end was cut by 0 bases, the J end by 8 bases, with 10 bases between. Germline-derived CDR1 and CDR2 are LGHNA and YSLEER. Here the CDR3 DNA reads TGCGCCAGCAGCCAAGACTCGTCTCGGGGCTACACCTTC. Encoded protein: CASSQDSSRGYTF.

The rearrangement links TRBV5-1 to TRBJ1-4; possibly TRBD1 for D (5 bases). The CDR3 length is 14 residues. V was pared by 1 base and J by 7 bases, with 11 bases between. CDR1 and CDR2 (germline): SGHRS, YFSETQ. CDR3 DNA sequence: TGCGCCAGCAGCTTGCAGGGAGGATCTGAAAAACTGTTTTTT. It codes for CASSLQGGSEKLFF.

This clonotype was detected ten times or more. The V call is TRBV7-2, the J call TRBJ2-1, with 8 nucleotides matching TRBD2. J was trimmed by 8 bases and V by 5 bases; bases with no gene match: 5. The CDR3 is 13 amino acids. The germline V gene has CDR1 SGHTA and CDR2 FQGNSA. The CDR3, as DNA: TGTGCCAGCAGCCGGGGGGGCGGGGATGAGCAGTTCTTC. Residues: CASSRGGGDEQFF.

Regarding this clonotype: A read error may be the cause here, since a much bigger clone is one base away. The J gene is TRBJ2-1, the V gene TRBV12-3 or TRBV12-4, with D uncertain. The length of the CDR3 is 15 residues. This CDR3 reads CVSSIPPYLYNEQFF. CDR3 DNA: TGTGTCAGCAGTATCCCACCCTACCTATACAATGAGCAGTTCTTC.

The chain has TRBV7-8 and TRBJ1-2, with a possible D match to TRBD1 (5 bases). Trimming took 5 bases from V and 1 from J, leaving 11 bases between them. Germline CDR1 and CDR2: SGHVS and FQNEAQ. The CDR3 is 14 amino acids. CDR3 loop: CASSTGTVNYGYTF. CDR3 bases: TGTGCCAGCAGCACCGGGACCGTTAACTATGGCTACACCTTC.

The V call is TRBV19, the J call TRBJ2-5; D unclear. CDR3 length equals 13 residues. Trimming left V 3 bases short and J 4 bases short, with 9 bases between. Looked up from germline, CDR1 is LNHDA and CDR2 is SQIVND (reference sequence). In DNA form, the CDR3 reads TGTGCCAGTAGTATGTGGAACGCAGAGACCCAGTACTTC. It specifies CASSMWNAETQYF.

The chain employs TRBV7-8 and TRBJ2-7, with 12 bases identical to TRBD1. V dropped 4 bases and J dropped 4; count of bases not matched to a gene: 5. Germline V gene data show CDR1 as SGHVS and CDR2 as FQNEAQ. CDR3 length: 15 residues. CDR3 amino acids: CASSSSGQGAYEQYV. In nucleotides, the CDR3 is TGTGCCAGCAGCTCCTCGGGACAGGGGGCTTACGAGCAGTACGTC.

This clonotype was picked up many times. The V gene is TRBV7-9, the J gene TRBJ2-5; TRBD2 aligns across 11 bases. Germline V gene sequence: CDR1 SEHNR, CDR2 FQNEAQ (reference sequence). The CDR3 extends over 17 amino acids. Germline trimming cut 1 base from V and 4 bases from J; bases unmatched to any gene: 8. In DNA, the CDR3 is TGTGCCAGCAGCTTAGTACTAGCGGGGGATTCGGGAGAGACCCAGTACTTC. This encodes CASSLVLAGDSGETQYF.